This T cell receptor (beta chain) was sequenced during a study of OX40 agonist ivuxolimab in advanced cancers. Study conclusions and caveats: Fewer expanded clones were found on average in CD4+ than in CD8+ T cells.

For this clone: Antigen specificity is unknown.

TCRdb keeps only in-frame clones here, not all; method: immunoSEQ multiplex PCR. This table holds thousands of clones, roughly 66% found once. The CDR3 length is 15 residues. Germline-derived CDR1 and CDR2 are LGHNA and YSLEER. V trimming: 1 base; J trimming: 5 bases; junction bases outside the gene matches: 3. This clonotype was sampled from an adult with an advanced solid tumor such as melanoma, head and neck, liver or kidney cancer. This specimen was CD4+ or CD8+ T cells sorted from blood, taken in a trial of the OX40 agonist ivuxolimab. The chain links TRBV4-3 to TRBJ2-1, with TRBD2 identical over 9 bases. In DNA, the CDR3 is TGCGCCAGCAGCCAAGGGACTAGCGCCAACAATGAGCAGTTCTTC. Translated: CASSQGTSANNEQFF.